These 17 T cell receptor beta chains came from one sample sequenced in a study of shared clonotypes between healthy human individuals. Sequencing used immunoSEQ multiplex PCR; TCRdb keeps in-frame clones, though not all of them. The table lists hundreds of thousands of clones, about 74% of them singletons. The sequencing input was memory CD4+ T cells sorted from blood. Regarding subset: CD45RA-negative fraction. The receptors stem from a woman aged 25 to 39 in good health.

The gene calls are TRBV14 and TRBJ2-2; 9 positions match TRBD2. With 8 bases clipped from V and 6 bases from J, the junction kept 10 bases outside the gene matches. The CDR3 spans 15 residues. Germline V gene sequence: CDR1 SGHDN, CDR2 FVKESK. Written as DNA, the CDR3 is TGTGCCAGCGGGGCTAGCGGGAAGATATCCGGGGAGCTGTTTTTT. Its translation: CASGASGKISGELFF.

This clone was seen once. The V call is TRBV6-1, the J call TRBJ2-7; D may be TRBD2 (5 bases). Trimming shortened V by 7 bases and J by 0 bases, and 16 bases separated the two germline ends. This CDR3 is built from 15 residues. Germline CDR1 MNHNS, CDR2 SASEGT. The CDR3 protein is CASTPSGLLSYEQYF. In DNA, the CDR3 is TGTGCCAGCACCCCAAGCGGCTTACTCTCCTACGAGCAGTACTTC.

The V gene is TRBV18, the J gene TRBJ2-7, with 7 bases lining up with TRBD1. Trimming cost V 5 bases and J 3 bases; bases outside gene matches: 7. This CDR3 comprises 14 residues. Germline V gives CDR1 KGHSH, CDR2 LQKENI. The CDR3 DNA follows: TGTGCCAGCTCATACATCCGGGACAGCTACGAGCAGTACTTC. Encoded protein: CASSYIRDSYEQYF. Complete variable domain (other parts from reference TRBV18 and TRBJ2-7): NAGVMQNPRHLVRRRGQEARLRCSPMKGHSHVYWYRQLPEEGLKFMVYLQKENIIDESGMPKERFSAEFPKEGPSILRIQQVVRGDSAAYFCASSYIRDSYEQYFGPGTRLTVT.

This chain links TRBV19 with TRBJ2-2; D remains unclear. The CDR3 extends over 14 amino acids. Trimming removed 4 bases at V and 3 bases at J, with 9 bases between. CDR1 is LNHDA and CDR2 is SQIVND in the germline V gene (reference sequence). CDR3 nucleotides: TGTGCCAGTAGTAAGGTCAGCTACACCGGGGAGCTGTTTTTT. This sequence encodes CASSKVSYTGELFF.

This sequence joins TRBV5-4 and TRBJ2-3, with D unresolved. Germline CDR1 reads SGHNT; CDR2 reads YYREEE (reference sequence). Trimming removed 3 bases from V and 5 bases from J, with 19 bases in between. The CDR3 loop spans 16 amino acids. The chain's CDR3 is CASSSPVAPGKDTQYF. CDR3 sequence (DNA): TGTGCCAGCAGCTCGCCGGTGGCGCCGGGTAAAGATACGCAGTATTTT.

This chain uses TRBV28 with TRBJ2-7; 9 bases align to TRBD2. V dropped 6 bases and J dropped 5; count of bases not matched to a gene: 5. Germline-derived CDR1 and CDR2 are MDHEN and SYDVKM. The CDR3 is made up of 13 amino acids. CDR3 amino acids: CASSPGLANEQYF. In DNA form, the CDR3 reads TGTGCCAGCAGCCCCGGACTAGCGAACGAGCAGTACTTC.

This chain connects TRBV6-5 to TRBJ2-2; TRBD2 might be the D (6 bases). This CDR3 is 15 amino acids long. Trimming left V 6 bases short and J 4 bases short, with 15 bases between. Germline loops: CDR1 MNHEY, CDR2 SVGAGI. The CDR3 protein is CASSPAGFSTGELFF. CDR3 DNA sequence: TGTGCCAGCAGCCCCGCGGGGTTTTCCACCGGGGAGCTGTTTTTT.

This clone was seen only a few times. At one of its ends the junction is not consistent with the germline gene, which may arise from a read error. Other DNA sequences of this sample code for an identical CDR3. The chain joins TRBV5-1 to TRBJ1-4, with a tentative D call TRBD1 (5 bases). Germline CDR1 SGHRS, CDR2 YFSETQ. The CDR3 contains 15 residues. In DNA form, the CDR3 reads TGCGCCAGCAGTTTGGGGGACCGCGACATAGAAAAACTGTTTTTT. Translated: CASSLGDRDIEKLFF.

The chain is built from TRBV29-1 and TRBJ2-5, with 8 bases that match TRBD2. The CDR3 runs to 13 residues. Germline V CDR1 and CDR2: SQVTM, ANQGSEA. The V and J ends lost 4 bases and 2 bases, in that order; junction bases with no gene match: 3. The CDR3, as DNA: TGCAGCGTTGCGAGCGGGAGTCAAGAGACCCAGTACTTC. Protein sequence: CSVASGSQETQYF.

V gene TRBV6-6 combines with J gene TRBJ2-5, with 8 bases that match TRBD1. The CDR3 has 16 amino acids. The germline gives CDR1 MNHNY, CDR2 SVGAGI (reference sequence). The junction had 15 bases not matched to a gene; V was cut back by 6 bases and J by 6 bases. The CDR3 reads CASSDRGQGLIKTQYF. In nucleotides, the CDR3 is TGTGCCAGCAGCGACAGAGGACAGGGTCTGATAAAGACCCAGTACTTC.

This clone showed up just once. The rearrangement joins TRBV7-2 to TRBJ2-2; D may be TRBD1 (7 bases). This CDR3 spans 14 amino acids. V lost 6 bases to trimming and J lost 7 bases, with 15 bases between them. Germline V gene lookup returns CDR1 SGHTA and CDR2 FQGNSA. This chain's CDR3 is CASRSGGQIGELFF. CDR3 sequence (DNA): TGTGCCAGCAGGTCAGGGGGGCAAATCGGGGAGCTGTTTTTT.

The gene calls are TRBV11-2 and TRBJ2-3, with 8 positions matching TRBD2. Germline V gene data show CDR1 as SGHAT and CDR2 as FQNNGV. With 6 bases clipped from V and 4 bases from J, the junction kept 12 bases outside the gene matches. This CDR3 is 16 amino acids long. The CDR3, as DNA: TGTGCCAGCAGTGCGGGAGGCGGACGTGGGGCAGATACGCAGTATTTT. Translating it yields CASSAGGGRGADTQYF.

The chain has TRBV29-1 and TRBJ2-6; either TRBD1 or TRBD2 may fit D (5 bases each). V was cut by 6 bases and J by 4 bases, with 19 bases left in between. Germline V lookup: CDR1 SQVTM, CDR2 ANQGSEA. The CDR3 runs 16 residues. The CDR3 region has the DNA TGCAGCGTGGGGGACCGGGCCTCGTGGGGGGCCAACGTCCTGACTTTC. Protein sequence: CSVGDRASWGANVLTF.

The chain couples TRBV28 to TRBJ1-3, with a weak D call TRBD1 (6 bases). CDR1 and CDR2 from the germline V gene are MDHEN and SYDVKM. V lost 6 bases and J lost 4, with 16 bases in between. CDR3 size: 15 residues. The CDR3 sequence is CASSYVQGKGNTIYF. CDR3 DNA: TGTGCCAGCAGCTACGTACAGGGCAAAGGAAACACCATATATTTT.

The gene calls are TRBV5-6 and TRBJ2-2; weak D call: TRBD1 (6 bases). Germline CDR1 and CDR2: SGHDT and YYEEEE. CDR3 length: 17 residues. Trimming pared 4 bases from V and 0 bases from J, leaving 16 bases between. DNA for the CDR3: TGTGCCAGCAGCCCCACCTATACAGGGACGAACACCGGGGAGCTGTTTTTT. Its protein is CASSPTYTGTNTGELFF.

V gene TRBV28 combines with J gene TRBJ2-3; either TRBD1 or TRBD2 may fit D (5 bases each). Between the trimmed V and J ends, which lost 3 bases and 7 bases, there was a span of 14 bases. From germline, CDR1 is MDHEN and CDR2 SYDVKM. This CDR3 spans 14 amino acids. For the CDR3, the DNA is TGTGCCAGCAGTTTGAGGACAACGGGGCATACGCAGTATTTT. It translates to CASSLRTTGHTQYF. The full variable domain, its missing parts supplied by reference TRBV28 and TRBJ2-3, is DVKVTQSSRYLVKRTGEKVFLECVQDMDHENMFWYRQDPGLGLRLIYFSYDVKMKEKGDIPEGYSVSREKKERFSLILESASTNQTSMYLCASSLRTTGHTQYFGPGTRLTVL.

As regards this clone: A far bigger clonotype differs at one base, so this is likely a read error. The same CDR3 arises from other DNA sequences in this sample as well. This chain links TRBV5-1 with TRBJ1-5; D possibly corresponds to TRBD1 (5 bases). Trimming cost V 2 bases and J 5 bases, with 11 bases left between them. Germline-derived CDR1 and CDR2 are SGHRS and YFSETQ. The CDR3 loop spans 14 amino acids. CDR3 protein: CASSFGDGDQPQHF. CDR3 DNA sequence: TGCGCCAGCAGCTTCGGGGACGGTGATCAGCCCCAGCATTTT.